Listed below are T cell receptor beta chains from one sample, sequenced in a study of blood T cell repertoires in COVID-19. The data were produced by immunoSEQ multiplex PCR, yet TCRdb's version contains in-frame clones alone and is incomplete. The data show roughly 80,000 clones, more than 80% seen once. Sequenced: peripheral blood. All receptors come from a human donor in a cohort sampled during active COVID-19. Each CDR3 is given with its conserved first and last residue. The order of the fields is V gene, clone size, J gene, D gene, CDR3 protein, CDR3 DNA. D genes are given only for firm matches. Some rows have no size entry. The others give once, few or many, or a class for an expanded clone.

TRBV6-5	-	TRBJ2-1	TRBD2	CASMTSGGEYNEQFF	TGTGCCAGCATGACTAGCGGGGGGGAGTACAATGAGCAGTTCTTC
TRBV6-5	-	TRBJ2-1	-	CASTQTQTNEQFF	TGTGCCAGCACACAGACCCAAACCAATGAGCAGTTCTTC
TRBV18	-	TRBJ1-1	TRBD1	CASAIGQAINTEAFF	TGTGCCAGCGCGATCGGACAGGCCATCAACACTGAAGCTTTCTTT
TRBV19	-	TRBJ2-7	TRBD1	CASSRDRTWNEQYF	TGTGCCAGTAGCCGGGACAGGACCTGGAACGAGCAGTACTTC
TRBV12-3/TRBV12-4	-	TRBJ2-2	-	CASKGGAGELFF	TGTGCCAGCAAAGGGGGGGCCGGGGAGCTGTTTTTT
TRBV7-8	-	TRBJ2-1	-	CASSLTRISNEQFF	TGTGCCAGCAGCTTAACCAGGATTTCCAATGAGCAGTTCTTC
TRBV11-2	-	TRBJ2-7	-	CASSLVAGPHEQYF	TGTGCCAGCAGCTTAGTGGCAGGGCCCCACGAGCAGTACTTC
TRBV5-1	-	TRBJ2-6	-	CASSPDATEASGANVLTF	TGCGCCAGCAGCCCTGACGCAACGGAGGCCTCTGGGGCCAACGTCCTGACTTTC
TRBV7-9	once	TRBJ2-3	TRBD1	CASRPPGQSTDTQYF	TGTGCCAGCAGACCTCCGGGACAGTCCACAGATACGCAGTATTTT
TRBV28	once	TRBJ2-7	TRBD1	CASTQGASVYEQYF	TGTGCCAGCACCCAGGGGGCGAGCGTGTACGAGCAGTACTTC
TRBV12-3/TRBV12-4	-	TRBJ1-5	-	CASSFTWNQPQHF	TGTGCCAGCAGTTTCACATGGAATCAGCCCCAGCATTTT
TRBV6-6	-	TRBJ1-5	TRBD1	CASSYLDRVGQPQHF	TGTGCCAGCAGTTACTTGGACAGGGTGGGACAGCCCCAGCATTTT
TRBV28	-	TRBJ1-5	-	CASSLIGNSNQPQHF	TGTGCCAGCAGTTTAATCGGGAATAGCAATCAGCCCCAGCATTTT
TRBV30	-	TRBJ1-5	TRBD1	CAWSTGQPHEPQHF	TGTGCCTGGAGCACGGGACAGCCCCATGAGCCCCAGCATTTT
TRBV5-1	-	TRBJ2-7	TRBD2	CASSLNSGGPYEQYF	TGCGCCAGCAGCTTAAACAGCGGGGGACCCTACGAGCAGTACTTC
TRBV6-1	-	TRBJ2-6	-	CASSDPSSGANVLTF	TGTGCCAGCAGTGATCCGAGCTCTGGGGCCAACGTCCTGACTTTC
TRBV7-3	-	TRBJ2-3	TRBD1	CASSTDRTTTDTQYF	TGTGCCAGCAGCACGGACAGGACAACCACAGATACGCAGTATTTT
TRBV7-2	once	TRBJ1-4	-	CASSLRGAGEKLFF	TGTGCCAGCAGCTTACGGGGGGCCGGTGAAAAACTGTTTTTT
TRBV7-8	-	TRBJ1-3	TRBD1	CASSTGGAGNTIYF	TGTGCCAGCAGCACAGGGGGCGCTGGAAACACCATATATTTT
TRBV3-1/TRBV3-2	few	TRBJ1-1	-	CASSHNQDTEAFF	TGTGCCAGCAGCCACAACCAGGACACTGAAGCTTTCTTT
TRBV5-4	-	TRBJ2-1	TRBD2	CASSLAASGGTEQFF	TGTGCCAGCAGCTTGGCGGCTAGCGGGGGGACTGAGCAGTTCTTC
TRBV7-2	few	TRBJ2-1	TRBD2	CASSTGTIYNEQFF	TGTGCCAGCAGCACCGGGACTATCTACAATGAGCAGTTCTTC
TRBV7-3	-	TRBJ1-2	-	CASSTHAGGLYGYTF	TGTGCCAGCAGCACACACGCCGGTGGACTCTATGGCTACACCTTC